This T cell receptor (beta chain) was profiled in a study of blood T cell repertoires in COVID-19. Turning to the study itself: Sample material is recorded as cDNA or gDNA derived from T cells, B-cell-depleted T cells, or PBMCs.

Germline trimming cut 10 bases from V and 5 bases from J; bases unmatched to any gene: 15. The CDR3 is 16 residues long. Germline CDR1 reads MNHNY; CDR2 reads SVGAGI (reference sequence). Study processing details: Amplification of reference gene primers was used by the study to estimate nucleated cell counts. Assay: immunoSEQ multiplex PCR; the TCRdb copy retains only in-frame clones and omits some. V, J and clone size were drawn from that table, and D and trimming were deduced from the DNA. The sample consists of some 250,000 clones, more than 70% of them appearing once. Sequencing input: peripheral blood. The clonotype was recovered from a woman aged 40 to 50 who had recovered from COVID-19. V and J are TRBV6-6 and TRBJ2-1; 9 bases are shared with TRBD2. CDR3: CATTGFRAGGHNEQFF. In DNA, the CDR3 is TGTGCCACCACGGGTTTCAGGGCGGGAGGGCACAATGAGCAGTTCTTC.